The next 3 T cell receptor beta chains were all read from a single sample in a study of monozygotic twins with inflammatory bowel disease. Reanalyzing the 5' RACE reads, TCRdb keeps one entry per CDR3 protein, without DNA. In all, the sample yields 70,000 to 95,000 distinct CDR3 sequences. The sample consisted of blood. Receptor source: a human donor with ulcerative colitis or Crohn's disease, or a healthy co-twin of an affected twin (not recorded which).

The rearrangement links TRBV29-1 to TRBJ1-1. Germline assignment: CDR1 SQVTM and CDR2 ANQGSEA. The CDR3 loop spans 11 amino acids. CDR3 sequence: CSVGRGTEAFF.

The chain recombines TRBV19 with TRBJ1-2; TCRdb proposes TRBD1, but this gene call is untestable without DNA. Germline CDR1 LNHDA, CDR2 SQIVND (reference sequence). This CDR3 is 17 amino acids long. The CDR3 protein is CASTYEATFQQGEGYTF.

The rearrangement links TRBV7-2 to TRBJ1-1. This CDR3 comprises 14 residues. CDR1 and CDR2 from the germline V gene are SGHTA and FQGNSA. This CDR3 reads CASSLLDRNTEAFF.